This entry concerns a single T cell receptor (beta chain). Its antigen is not identified. These data are taken from a study of CXCR3-negative and CXCR3-positive naive CD8 T cells. The naive CD8+ gate required CD45RO-CCR7+CD27+CD95- phenotype. The CDR3 totals 14 residues. 5' RACE with UMI labels generated the TRB cDNA libraries. From the 5' RACE reads, TCRdb lists one entry per CDR3 protein and no DNA. The table gives 75,000 to 100,000 distinct CDR3 sequences; the top ten clones make up under 0.95% of it. Study results and caveats: Diversity was high in both naive subsets and much lower in memory cells. Naive cells that were CXCR3-positive had more hydrophobic TRB CDR3s (compared with CXCR3-negative naive cells).

V and J are TRBV12-3 or TRBV12-4 and TRBJ2-1; with no DNA, the TCRdb D assignment of TRBD1 cannot be verified. What was sequenced was naive CXCR3+ CD8+ T cells from blood. Indicated subset: CD45RO-CCR7+CD27+CD95- naive CD8+ T cells expressing CXCR3 (TNR3+). This TCR was sampled from a human donor in good health. Some clones in this sample may be carry-over from other donors' samples. This CDR3 is CASSLGTGGNEQFF.